Below are 29 T cell receptor beta chains sequenced from a single sample in a study of control samples from healthy donors and cancer patients. The table came from immunoSEQ multiplex PCR; TCRdb's copy has only in-frame clones and leaves some out. The sample yields more than 150,000 clones, nearly 95% seen once. Sample: blood. These receptors were collected from a man aged 45 to 65 in good health.

This clone was seen just once. The J gene is TRBJ2-5, the V gene TRBV28, with D unresolved. CDR3 length: 14 residues. Germline values: CDR1 MDHEN, CDR2 SYDVKM. The germline V and J ends were trimmed by 3 bases and 1 base, with 9 bases remaining between them. The CDR3 sequence: CASSFGLFQETQYF. The CDR3 DNA is TGTGCCAGCAGTTTTGGGTTATTCCAAGAGACCCAGTACTTC.

The rearrangement joins TRBV7-2 to TRBJ2-1, with D hard to call. Between the trimmed V and J ends, which lost 5 bases and 10 bases, there was a span of 12 bases. Germline lookup yields CDR1 SGHTA and CDR2 FQGNSA. The CDR3 is made up of 12 amino acids. The CDR3 DNA follows: TGTGCCAGCAGCCGCGCCGGCTGGGAGCAGTTCTTC. As protein: CASSRAGWEQFF.

This clone was detected a few times. The chain couples TRBV5-6 to TRBJ2-7; D may correspond to TRBD1 or TRBD2 (5 bases each). V gave up 0 bases and J gave up 2 bases, with 12 bases separating them. CDR3 length: 15 amino acids. Looked up from germline, CDR1 is SGHDT and CDR2 is YYEEEE. The CDR3 region is CASSLGQTTTYEQYF. The CDR3, as DNA: TGTGCCAGCAGCTTGGGACAGACTACTACCTACGAGCAGTACTTC.

The chain links TRBV19 to TRBJ2-2, with TRBD2 matching over 7 bases. The CDR3 contains 15 residues. Trimming took 4 bases from V and 3 from J; bases not matched to a gene: 5. CDR1 and CDR2 from the germline V gene are LNHDA and SQIVND (reference sequence). As DNA, the CDR3 is TGTGCCAGTAGTAGGACTAGTGTCGACACCGGGGAGCTGTTTTTT. It is translated as CASSRTSVDTGELFF.

V is TRBV5-4 and J is TRBJ2-6; no clear D. Looked up from germline, CDR1 is SGHNT and CDR2 is YYREEE (reference sequence). Trimming left V 0 bases short and J 0 bases short, with 7 bases between. The CDR3 is made up of 16 amino acids. CDR3 loop: CASSLEGGSGANVLTF. CDR3 bases: TGTGCCAGCAGCTTGGAGGGCGGCTCTGGGGCCAACGTCCTGACTTTC.

This chain links TRBV11-2 with TRBJ2-1; tentatively, D is TRBD1 (5 bases). V gave up 3 bases and J gave up 0 bases, with 9 bases separating them. In germline, CDR1 is SGHAT, CDR2 FQNNGV. This CDR3 is 15 amino acids long. Here the CDR3 reads CASSLGRLSYNEQFF. CDR3 DNA: TGTGCCAGCAGCTTGGGGCGTCTCTCCTACAATGAGCAGTTCTTC.

This clone appeared a single time. V gene TRBV6-5 combines with J gene TRBJ2-3; 11 bases map to TRBD2. Germline CDR1 reads MNHEY; CDR2 reads SVGAGI. The CDR3 is made up of 14 amino acids. Trimming removed 6 bases from V and 7 bases from J; junction bases left unmatched: 6. CDR3 nucleotide sequence: TGTGCCAGCAGCCTGACTAGCGGGACTAATACGCAGTATTTT. As protein: CASSLTSGTNTQYF.

This rearrangement joins TRBV16 to TRBJ2-7, with 16 bases matching TRBD2. V shed 4 bases, J shed 5 bases, and the junction held 8 bases outside the gene matches. This CDR3 is built from 17 residues. CDR1 and CDR2 (germline): KGHSY, FQNENV. As DNA, the CDR3 is TGTGCCAGCAGCCCATCGGGACTAGCGGGAGGGCCGAACGAGCAGTACTTC. Amino acid sequence: CASSPSGLAGGPNEQYF.

V is TRBV30 and J is TRBJ1-2; a possible D gene is TRBD1 (5 bases). V was shortened by 4 bases and J by 4 bases, with 13 bases between the two germline ends. The CDR3 covers 13 residues. Germline values: CDR1 GTSNPN, CDR2 SVGIG (reference sequence). CDR3 sequence (DNA): TGTGCCTGGACTTTAGGGGCCCGCTATGGCTACACCTTC. Protein: CAWTLGARYGYTF.

V and J are TRBV15 and TRBJ1-1, with D perhaps matching TRBD1 (5 bases). The CDR3 is 13 amino acids. With 7 bases removed from V and 1 base from J, the gap between germline ends came to 10 bases. Germline loops: CDR1 LNHNV, CDR2 YYDKDF (reference sequence). The CDR3 nucleotides read TGTGCCACCATAGCGCAGGGGAACACTGAAGCTTTCTTT. Residues: CATIAQGNTEAFF.

This chain uses TRBV3-1 (or the pseudogene TRBV3-2) with TRBJ2-3, with TRBD2 identical over 12 bases. Germline V CDR1 and CDR2: LGHDT, YNNKEL (reference sequence). V dropped 2 bases and J dropped 1; count of bases not matched to a gene: 1. This CDR3 comprises 16 residues. The DNA of the CDR3 is TGTGCCAGCAGCCAACCTAGCGGGAGGGGCACAGATACGCAGTATTTT. Its translation is CASSQPSGRGTDTQYF.

As regards this clone: Compared with germline, one end of the junction differs, possibly owing to a read error. The V call is TRBV7-7, the J call TRBJ2-2, with D perhaps assigned TRBD1 or TRBD2 (5 bases each). The CDR3 is made up of 16 amino acids. Germline CDR1 and CDR2: SSHAT and FNYEAQ (reference sequence). The CDR3 sequence is CASSRAGGPRTGELFF. Here the CDR3 DNA reads TGTGCTAGCAGCAGGGCTGGGGGACCTCGGACCGGGGAGCTGTTTTTT.

The table lists this clone with a few counts. This chain connects TRBV19 to TRBJ1-2, with TRBD1 matching over 9 bases. Germline V gene lookup returns CDR1 LNHDA and CDR2 SQIVND (reference sequence). The V gene end was trimmed by 10 bases and the J gene end by 2 bases; junction bases not matched to a gene: 14. This CDR3 region has 16 residues. The CDR3 DNA reads TGTGCCACCTACCGGGACAGGGCAAATCGGAACTATGGCTACACCTTC. Residues: CATYRDRANRNYGYTF.

The CDR3 nucleotides are TGTGCCAGCAGTTCGGACGGGGGGACCTATGGCTACACCTTC. This gives the protein CASSSDGGTYGYTF. This chain connects TRBV28 to TRBJ1-2; possibly TRBD1 for D (5 bases). The CDR3 has 14 residues. Germline V gives CDR1 MDHEN, CDR2 SYDVKM. Trimming stripped 4 bases from V and 4 bases from J, with 13 bases between.

The genes are TRBV15 and TRBJ2-3, with 7 bases aligning to TRBD1. With V trimmed by 0 bases and J by 3 bases, 6 bases remained unmatched. The CDR3 consists of 16 residues. The germline V gene encodes CDR1 LNHNV and CDR2 YYDKDF (reference sequence). CDR3 residues: CATSRDPDRVTDTQYF. The CDR3 DNA reads as TGTGCCACCAGCAGAGATCCCGACAGGGTTACAGATACGCAGTATTTT.

CDR3 sequence (DNA): TGTGCCAGCAGCTCCCCATATCCCTCTAACTCTGGGGCCAACGTCCTGACTTTC. Amino acids: CASSSPYPSNSGANVLTF. This chain links TRBV5-4 with TRBJ2-6; no clear D gene. V lost 3 bases and J lost 0, with 16 bases in between. Per the germline V gene, CDR1 is SGHNT and CDR2 is YYREEE (reference sequence). CDR3 length: 18 residues. Together with reference TRBV5-4 and TRBJ2-6, the CDR3 gives the full variable domain: ETGVTQSPTHLIKTRGQQVTLRCSSQSGHNTVSWYQQALGQGPQFIFQYYREEENGRGNFPPRFSGLQFPNYSSELNVNALELDDSALYLCASSSPYPSNSGANVLTFGAGSRLTVL.

Remarks on this clone: Other nucleotide sequences from this sample produce the same CDR3. V usage is TRBV5-4 and J usage is TRBJ2-7; a weak D match, TRBD2 (5 bases). The germline gives CDR1 SGHNT, CDR2 YYREEE (reference sequence). The length of the CDR3 is 13 residues. Trimming took 0 bases from V and 4 from J, leaving 8 bases between them. As DNA, the CDR3 is TGTGCCAGCAGCTTGGCGGGGAGTTACGAGCAGTACTTC. It codes for CASSLAGSYEQYF.

The CDR3 loop reads CASSYEGYNSPLHF. Written as DNA, the CDR3 is TGTGCCAGCAGTTACGAGGGGTATAATTCACCCCTCCACTTT. J is TRBJ1-6 and V is TRBV6-6, with D perhaps TRBD1 (5 bases). The CDR3 loop spans 14 amino acids. V lost 2 bases and J 4 bases, leaving 6 bases between the germline ends. Germline loops: CDR1 MNHNY, CDR2 SVGAGI (reference sequence).

V is TRBV5-1 and J is TRBJ2-7, with D tentatively TRBD1 or TRBD2 (5 bases each). V lost 3 bases, J lost 4 bases, and 11 bases lay in between. The CDR3 runs to 13 residues. Per germline, CDR1 SGHRS and CDR2 YFSETQ. CDR3 DNA sequence: TGCGCCAGCAGCTCGGGACCGGCATACGAGCAGTACTTC. This translates into CASSSGPAYEQYF. Complete variable domain (other parts from reference TRBV5-1 and TRBJ2-7): KAGVTQTPRYLIKTRGQQVTLSCSPISGHRSVSWYQQTPGQGLQFLFEYFSETQRNKGNFPGRFSGRQFSNSRSEMNVSTLELGDSALYLCASSSGPAYEQYFGPGTRLTVT.

Comments on this clone: Other DNA sequences in the sample encode the same CDR3. The V and J genes are TRBV5-1 and TRBJ1-5, with D unresolved. CDR3 length: 13 amino acids. The V and J ends lost 0 bases and 3 bases respectively, with 4 bases between them. The germline V gene has CDR1 SGHRS and CDR2 YFSETQ. CDR3 protein: CASSLGNNQPQHF. CDR3 bases: TGCGCCAGCAGCTTGGGCAACAATCAGCCCCAGCATTTT. Supplemented by reference TRBV5-1 and TRBJ1-5, the full variable domain reads KAGVTQTPRYLIKTRGQQVTLSCSPISGHRSVSWYQQTPGQGLQFLFEYFSETQRNKGNFPGRFSGRQFSNSRSEMNVSTLELGDSALYLCASSLGNNQPQHFGDGTRLSIL.

The V and J genes are TRBV13 and TRBJ2-2, with 12 bases matching TRBD2. From germline, CDR1 is PRHDT and CDR2 FYEKMQ (reference sequence). J lost 7 bases, V lost 8 bases, and 5 bases had no gene match. The CDR3 extends over 14 amino acids. CDR3 protein: CASPSGRGNGELFF. DNA for the CDR3: TGTGCCAGCCCTAGCGGGAGGGGAAACGGGGAGCTGTTTTTT.

The V and J genes are TRBV7-2 and TRBJ1-5, with TRBD1 as a possible D gene (5 bases). Germline V gene lookup returns CDR1 SGHTA and CDR2 FQGNSA. The V gene lost 0 bases and the J gene lost 2 bases, with 11 bases spanning the gap. The CDR3 length is 16 residues. In DNA, the CDR3 is TGTGCCAGCAGCTTAGCGAGGGGTAGGGGCAATCAGCCCCAGCATTTT. Protein product: CASSLARGRGNQPQHF.

V usage is TRBV28 and J usage is TRBJ2-3, with D possibly being TRBD1 (6 bases). The V gene's germline CDR1 is MDHEN and CDR2 SYDVKM. The CDR3 extends over 15 amino acids. V dropped 7 bases and J dropped 1 base, with 15 bases sitting between them. DNA for the CDR3: TGTGCCAGCAATAGCAGGGGCGATGGCACAGATACGCAGTATTTT. Its translation is CASNSRGDGTDTQYF.

V gene TRBV29-1 combines with J gene TRBJ2-1; D is possibly TRBD2 (6 bases). This CDR3 has 12 residues. Trimming removed 7 bases at V and 8 bases at J, with 15 bases between. In germline, CDR1 is SQVTM, CDR2 ANQGSEA. The CDR3 spells CSALIREYEQFF. For the CDR3, the DNA is TGCAGCGCCCTAATACGGGAGTATGAGCAGTTCTTC.

The chain has TRBV5-6 and TRBJ1-2; the D gene is possibly TRBD1 (5 bases). Germline V lookup: CDR1 SGHDT, CDR2 YYEEEE. The V end lost 4 bases, the J end lost 10 bases, and 17 bases lay between the germline ends. The CDR3 consists of 13 residues. The CDR3 reads CASSPSWGEDYTF. Here the CDR3 DNA reads TGTGCCAGCAGCCCATCTTGGGGGGAAGACTACACCTTC.

The rearrangement uses TRBV30 and TRBJ1-2; tentative D call: TRBD1 (6 bases). Germline V lookup: CDR1 GTSNPN, CDR2 SVGIG (reference sequence). Trimming shortened V by 5 bases and J by 4 bases, and 14 bases separated the two germline ends. The CDR3 loop spans 13 amino acids. CDR3 in amino acids: CAWHEQGSYGYTF. DNA for the CDR3: TGTGCCTGGCACGAACAGGGAAGCTATGGCTACACCTTC.

The chain links TRBV5-8 to TRBJ2-1; 12 nucleotides line up with TRBD1. The V segment lost 4 bases and the J segment 0 bases; nucleotides outside the gene matches: 14. The CDR3 covers 20 residues. Germline V gene sequence: CDR1 SGHTS, CDR2 YDEGEE. Here the CDR3 DNA reads TGTGCCAGCAGCCGATCGACCGGGACAGGGGGCCAAGGCTCCTACAATGAGCAGTTCTTC. It encodes CASSRSTGTGGQGSYNEQFF.

Only one count was recorded for this clone. The genes are TRBV27 and TRBJ1-6, with D perhaps TRBD1 (6 bases). V was trimmed by 6 bases and J by 2 bases, leaving 17 bases between them. The V gene's germline CDR1 is MNHEY and CDR2 SMNVEV (reference sequence). The CDR3 consists of 17 residues. The CDR3 DNA follows: TGTGCCAGCAGACACCCTCTTCGGGGGCCCTATAATTCACCCCTCCACTTT. Translation gives CASRHPLRGPYNSPLHF.

The V call is TRBV7-2, the J call TRBJ2-1, with 12 positions matching TRBD2. CDR1 and CDR2 (germline): SGHTA, FQGNSA. The V gene end was trimmed by 5 bases and the J gene end by 12 bases; junction bases not matched to a gene: 8. This CDR3 has 14 amino acids. CDR3 amino acids: CASSQGTSGLGQFF. The CDR3 coding sequence is TGTGCCAGCAGCCAAGGGACTAGCGGGTTGGGGCAGTTCTTC.